This T cell receptor (beta chain) comes out of a study of cytomegalovirus exposure and HLA in healthy donors. Points from the study as a whole: Rarity characterized most TCR sequences, yet some public TCRs appeared in many donors.

Concerning this clone itself: What it recognizes is unknown.

The CDR3 extends over 15 amino acids. The germline gives CDR1 GTSNPN, CDR2 SVGIG (reference sequence). Trimming removed 8 bases from V and 1 base from J, with 18 bases in between. Sequencing used immunoSEQ multiplex PCR; TCRdb keeps in-frame clones, though not all of them. The sample gives 150,000 to 200,000 clones, over 65% of which show up once; roughly 6.5% is in the top ten. Sample: PBMCs. This TCR was sampled from a young man in good health and CMV-seropositive. This sequence joins TRBV30 and TRBJ1-5; tentatively, D is TRBD1 (6 bases). CDR3 sequence (DNA): TGTGCCGCAACCTGGGCAGGGGTGAGCAATCAGCCCCAGCATTTT. Its translation is CAATWAGVSNQPQHF.